One sample yielded the 21 T cell receptor beta chains listed below, sequenced in a study of cytomegalovirus exposure and HLA in healthy donors. Primers included in the PCR were 60 Vbeta and 13 Jbeta primers. Measured with immunoSEQ multiplex PCR; TCRdb has only the in-frame clones, and not every one. Here the sample spans roughly 100,000 clones, around 80% being singletons. Input material: PBMCs. These receptors all come from a male donor in good health and CMV-seronegative.

The chain recombines TRBV19 with TRBJ2-7, with TRBD2 matching over 9 bases. The V gene end was trimmed by 3 bases and the J gene end by 5 bases; junction bases not matched to a gene: 8. CDR1 is LNHDA, CDR2 SQIVND, per germline (reference sequence). CDR3 size: 15 residues. This CDR3 is CASSIGGRGGDEQYF. CDR3 in DNA: TGTGCCAGTAGTATCGGCGGGAGGGGAGGCGACGAGCAGTACTTC.

This CDR3 is CASSSNPTNNRGSGYTF. In DNA form, the CDR3 reads TGTGCCAGCAGCTCAAATCCCACAAATAACAGGGGTAGTGGCTACACCTTC. The chain joins TRBV9 to TRBJ1-2; 7 bases are a match to TRBD1. Losses at the gene ends were 4 bases for V and 7 bases for J; bases not matched to a gene: 19. CDR1 is SGDLS, CDR2 YYNGEE, per germline. The CDR3 is 17 amino acids.

The CDR3 is CASSQNCSETTRDRERGSGYTF. CDR3 coding DNA: TGCGCCAGCAGTCAAAATTGTTCGGAAACAACCCGGGACAGGGAGCGAGGTAGTGGCTACACCTTC. V is TRBV23-1 and J is TRBJ1-2, with 9 bases fitting TRBD1. TRBV23-1 is flagged as an ORF with uncertain function. J was trimmed by 7 bases and V by 2 bases; bases with no gene match: 29. The CDR3 has 22 residues.

The chain carries TRBV5-1 and TRBJ1-2, with D perhaps TRBD1 (5 bases). The CDR3 has 16 residues. Trimming stripped 0 bases from V and 3 bases from J, with 15 bases between. CDR1 is SGHRS, CDR2 YFSETQ, per germline. CDR3 loop: CASSLAFGGFDYGYTF. The CDR3, as DNA: TGCGCCAGCAGCTTGGCCTTCGGGGGGTTCGACTATGGCTACACCTTC. Full variable domain (missing parts from reference TRBV5-1 and TRBJ1-2): KAGVTQTPRYLIKTRGQQVTLSCSPISGHRSVSWYQQTPGQGLQFLFEYFSETQRNKGNFPGRFSGRQFSNSRSEMNVSTLELGDSALYLCASSLAFGGFDYGYTFGSGTRLTVV.

The chain couples TRBV28 to TRBJ2-3, with TRBD2 matching 9 bases. The CDR3 extends over 16 amino acids. CDR1 is MDHEN and CDR2 is SYDVKM in the germline V gene. J lost 5 bases, V lost 3 bases, and 9 bases had no gene match. CDR3 sequence: CASSFSIAGEGDTQYF. In DNA form, the CDR3 reads TGTGCCAGCAGTTTTTCGATAGCGGGAGAAGGAGATACGCAGTATTTT.

The CDR3 DNA sequence: TGTGCCAGCAGTTTGCAGGGACTGTTCAATGAGCAGTTCTTC. Translated: CASSLQGLFNEQFF. V usage is TRBV27 and J usage is TRBJ2-1; tentatively, D is TRBD2 (6 bases). V was clipped by 3 bases and J by 6 bases, with 12 bases between them. The length of the CDR3 is 14 residues. The V gene's germline CDR1 is MNHEY and CDR2 SMNVEV (reference sequence).

CDR3 in DNA: TGTGCCAGCAGTTCCTACCTAGCGGGAGCCTACAATGAGCAGTTCTTC. It translates to CASSSYLAGAYNEQFF. The V gene is TRBV27, the J gene TRBJ2-1, with 10 positions matching TRBD2. The CDR3 consists of 16 residues. The germline V gene encodes CDR1 MNHEY and CDR2 SMNVEV (reference sequence). The V segment lost 4 bases and the J segment 2 bases; nucleotides outside the gene matches: 5.

The chain uses TRBV27 and TRBJ1-1, with 8 bases fitting TRBD1. J gave up 4 bases and V 8 bases, and 6 bases lay outside the gene matches. CDR1 is MNHEY and CDR2 is SMNVEV in the germline V gene (reference sequence). The CDR3 spans 13 residues. This CDR3 is CASGSDRATEAFF. For the CDR3, the DNA is TGTGCCAGCGGATCGGACAGGGCCACTGAAGCTTTCTTT.

The V and J genes are TRBV9 and TRBJ1-2; no firm D call. The ends were cut back, 0 bases at V and 7 bases at J, with 13 bases in the middle. The CDR3 contains 14 residues. Germline CDR1 and CDR2: SGDLS and YYNGEE. CDR3 loop: CASSVVEGSGGYTF. CDR3 nucleotide sequence: TGTGCCAGCAGCGTAGTTGAGGGTAGTGGTGGCTACACCTTC.

The V and J genes are TRBV5-4 and TRBJ2-3; D might be TRBD2 (7 bases). The CDR3 extends over 18 amino acids. Looked up from germline, CDR1 is SGHNT and CDR2 is YYREEE (reference sequence). Trimming stripped 2 bases from V and 4 bases from J, with 23 bases between. The chain's CDR3 is CASSFFGGAGEGPDTQYF. CDR3 DNA: TGTGCCAGCAGCTTCTTTGGGGGGGCCGGGGAGGGTCCAGATACGCAGTATTTT.

This clone appeared a few times. This rearrangement joins TRBV6-5 to TRBJ2-2; 7 nucleotides line up with TRBD2. The CDR3 sequence is 15 residues long. After removal of 0 bases from V and 6 bases from J, the junction contained 4 bases not matched to a gene. Germline V gene sequence: CDR1 MNHEY, CDR2 SVGAGI. The CDR3: CASSYSRTRAGELFF. The CDR3 coding sequence is TGTGCCAGCAGTTACTCCCGGACTAGAGCCGGGGAGCTGTTTTTT.

This rearrangement joins TRBV28 to TRBJ2-5; tentatively, D is TRBD1 (6 bases). V lost 6 bases, J lost 4 bases, and 12 bases lay in between. CDR1 MDHEN and CDR2 SYDVKM come from the germline V gene. The CDR3 runs 13 residues. In DNA, the CDR3 is TGTGCCAGCAGACTTGGACAGCTAGAGACCCAGTACTTC. Amino acids: CASRLGQLETQYF.

The J gene is TRBJ2-7, the V gene TRBV19; TRBD1 might be the D (5 bases). Germline lookup yields CDR1 LNHDA and CDR2 SQIVND (reference sequence). CDR3 size: 15 residues. V gave up 3 bases and J gave up 0 bases, with 12 bases separating them. The DNA of the CDR3 is TGTGCCAGTAGTATGGGCCAGGGAAACTCCTACGAGCAGTACTTC. This sequence encodes CASSMGQGNSYEQYF.

This chain links TRBV30 with TRBJ1-3; no reliable D call. The germline gives CDR1 GTSNPN, CDR2 SVGIG (reference sequence). V lost 8 bases to trimming and J lost 2 bases, with 13 bases between them. This CDR3 has 13 residues. CDR3 nucleotides: TGTGCCGTGAGAGGGATTGCTGGAAACACCATATATTTT. Translated: CAVRGIAGNTIYF.

The gene calls are TRBV19 and TRBJ2-1, with D possibly matching TRBD2 (5 bases). V shed 7 bases and J shed 0 bases, with 13 bases lying between them. The V gene's germline CDR1 is LNHDA and CDR2 SQIVND (reference sequence). This CDR3 comprises 15 residues. This chain's CDR3 is CASTMDSSSYNEQFF. CDR3 sequence (DNA): TGTGCCAGTACCATGGACTCAAGCTCCTACAATGAGCAGTTCTTC. The variable domain in full, with the rest retrieved from reference TRBV19 and TRBJ2-1, is DGGITQSPKYLFRKEGQNVTLSCEQNLNHDAMYWYRQDPGQGLRLIYYSQIVNDFQKGDIAEGYSVSREKKESFPLTVTSAQKNPTAFYLCASTMDSSSYNEQFFGPGTRLTVL.

The V call is TRBV4-1, the J call TRBJ2-5; possible D gene TRBD2, 5 bases. The J call may be mistaken, given a closer DNA end match to TRBJ2-7. This CDR3 has 14 amino acids. Germline CDR1 MGHRA, CDR2 YSYEKL. This CDR3 reads CASSQDLGGYEQYF. The CDR3 DNA is TGCGCCAGCAGCCAAGATCTCGGAGGCTACGAGCAGTACTTC.

V and J are TRBV5-6 and TRBJ1-1; tentatively, D is TRBD1 (6 bases). V was cut by 1 base and J by 0 bases, with 16 bases left in between. The CDR3 covers 17 residues. From germline, CDR1 is SGHDT and CDR2 YYEEEE. This CDR3 reads CASSLSLTGPMNTEAFF. CDR3 sequence (DNA): TGTGCCAGCAGCTTGAGCCTTACAGGGCCCATGAACACTGAAGCTTTCTTT.

This chain uses TRBV6-6 with TRBJ2-7; D is possibly TRBD1 (5 bases). Per germline, CDR1 MNHNY and CDR2 SVGAGI (reference sequence). The CDR3 is 14 residues long. V was pared by 7 bases and J by 0 bases, with 13 bases between. In DNA, the CDR3 is TGTGCCAGCAAAACAGGTTCCAACTCCTACGAGCAGTACTTC. Its protein is CASKTGSNSYEQYF.

On this clone itself: One end of the junction varies from germline; a read error may be responsible. The chain combines TRBV7-9 with TRBJ2-3; TRBD2 agrees at 7 bases. From germline, CDR1 is SEHNR and CDR2 FQNEAQ (reference sequence). The CDR3 is made up of 12 amino acids. The CDR3 loop reads CSSSLSGGTQYF. The CDR3, as DNA: TGTTCCAGCAGCTTATCGGGGGGTACGCAGTATTTT.

The chain joins TRBV10-2 to TRBJ2-2; D gene unclear. Germline-derived CDR1 and CDR2 are WSHSY and SAAADI. V was pared by 0 bases and J by 1 base, with 6 bases between. The CDR3 is made up of 15 amino acids. In DNA form, the CDR3 reads TGCGCCAGCAGTGAGTCCCCGGGGAACACCGGGGAGCTGTTTTTT. Translating it yields CASSESPGNTGELFF.

This clone was seen more than once but under ten times. CDR3 bases: TGTGCCAGCAGCTTAGGGAGCAACACCATATATTTT. Residues: CASSLGSNTIYF. The genes are TRBV7-6 and TRBJ1-3; no definite D call. V lost 1 base, J lost 7 bases, and 5 bases lay in between. Germline CDR1 is SGHVS and CDR2 is FNYEAQ. CDR3 size: 12 residues.